This entry lists 8 T cell receptor beta chains sequenced from one sample in a study of T cell changes during pregnancy in multiple sclerosis. The repertoire was sequenced with immunoSEQ multiplex PCR; TCRdb's copy has only in-frame clones and lacks some. Of 50,000 to 75,000 clones in the sample, 80% to 95% were seen once. Material: peripheral blood, obtained in the third trimester of pregnancy. The receptors were gathered from a female donor in good health, enrolled as a control in a pregnancy study.

J is TRBJ1-1 and V is TRBV29-1, with 8 bases that match TRBD1. CDR1 is SQVTM and CDR2 is ANQGSEA in the germline V gene. V lost 7 bases and J lost 2; bases outside the gene matches: 6. The CDR3 consists of 13 residues. Here the CDR3 DNA reads TGCAGCGCTCTGACAGGGGCAAACACTGAAGCTTTCTTT. This encodes CSALTGANTEAFF.

The rearrangement links TRBV18 to TRBJ1-4, with a weak D call TRBD1 (6 bases). From germline, CDR1 is KGHSH and CDR2 LQKENI. The CDR3 length is 15 residues. Trimming removed 4 bases from V and 1 base from J, with 10 bases in between. CDR3 amino acids: CASSLGQLTNEKLFF. CDR3 nucleotides: TGTGCCAGCTCACTCGGACAGTTAACTAATGAAAAACTGTTTTTT.

The chain employs TRBV18 and TRBJ1-3; TRBD1 agrees at 10 bases. J lost 0 bases, V lost 5 bases, and 4 bases had no gene match. The CDR3 covers 16 residues. Germline V CDR1 and CDR2: KGHSH, LQKENI. The CDR3 region is CASSTGQGSSGNTIYF. The CDR3 DNA is TGTGCCAGCTCAACGGGACAGGGGAGCTCTGGAAACACCATATATTTT.

The rearrangement links TRBV7-2 to TRBJ2-3, with 7 positions matching TRBD2. Germline loops: CDR1 SGHTA, CDR2 FQGNSA. The V gene end was trimmed by 3 bases and the J gene end by 4 bases; junction bases not matched to a gene: 4. This CDR3 spans 14 amino acids. The CDR3: CASSLAGVSDTQYF. CDR3 in DNA: TGTGCCAGCAGCTTGGCGGGAGTATCAGATACGCAGTATTTT.

The V and J genes are TRBV5-4 and TRBJ1-2, with a weak D call TRBD1 (5 bases). This CDR3 has 16 residues. Germline values: CDR1 SGHNT, CDR2 YYREEE (reference sequence). Trimming took 0 bases from V and 4 from J, leaving 16 bases between them. The CDR3 loop is CASSLGSGGVIYGYTF. CDR3 nucleotides: TGTGCCAGCAGCTTGGGTTCTGGAGGGGTGATCTATGGCTACACCTTC.

This chain links TRBV29-1 with TRBJ2-5; TRBD2 might be the D (6 bases). CDR1 SQVTM and CDR2 ANQGSEA come from the germline V gene. The CDR3 totals 13 residues. The CDR3 region is CSATKTSFKTQYF. CDR3 coding DNA: TGCAGTGCCACCAAGACTAGTTTTAAGACCCAGTACTTC.

Written as DNA, the CDR3 is TGTGCCAGTAGCCTTACAGGGGTGAACACTGAAGCTTTCTTT. It codes for CASSLTGVNTEAFF. The chain couples TRBV19 to TRBJ1-1; TRBD1 matches at 7 bases. This CDR3 has 14 residues. With V trimmed by 6 bases and J by 0 bases, 4 bases remained unmatched. CDR1 and CDR2 from the germline V gene are LNHDA and SQIVND (reference sequence).

This sequence joins TRBV7-9 and TRBJ2-5; tentatively, D is TRBD2 (5 bases). The V gene's germline CDR1 is SEHNR and CDR2 FQNEAQ (reference sequence). V was trimmed by 3 bases and J by 3 bases, leaving 17 bases between them. This CDR3 spans 16 amino acids. The CDR3 DNA reads as TGTGCCAGCAGCTTCAAACGGGGTAGATTAGAAGAGACCCAGTACTTC. Protein product: CASSFKRGRLEETQYF. Full variable domain (rest looked up from reference TRBV7-9 and TRBJ2-5): DTGVSQNPRHKITKRGQNVTFRCDPISEHNRLYWYRQTLGQGPEFLTYFQNEAQLEKSRLLSDRFSAERPKGSFSTLEIQRTEQGDSAMYLCASSFKRGRLEETQYFGPGTRLLVL.